The sequence of this TCR beta chain was determined in a study of blood T cell repertoires in COVID-19. Whole-study context: The United States, Italy and Spain were the sources of the acute and convalescent COVID-19 samples. T cells, B-cell-depleted T cells, or PBMCs supplied cDNA or gDNA.

Authors' data handling: Amplifying reference gene primers gave estimates of nucleated cell counts. The repertoire was sequenced with immunoSEQ multiplex PCR; TCRdb's copy has only in-frame clones and lacks some. V, J and clone size derive from that table, while D and trimming were established from the DNA sequence. The sample lists around 270,000 clones, 84% seen once, with approximately 1.4% in the top ten. Trimming took 4 bases from V and 11 from J, leaving 17 bases between them. Germline-derived CDR1 and CDR2 are GTSNPN and SVGIG (reference sequence). The CDR3 length is 12 residues. Sequenced material: peripheral blood. V usage is TRBV30 and J usage is TRBJ2-5; TRBD1 might be the D (7 bases). This TCR came from a woman in her thirties or forties who had recovered from COVID-19. The CDR3 nucleotides are TGTGCCTGGACAGGGGGTTGGGGGGTTCAGTACTTC. It is translated as CAWTGGWGVQYF.